Listed below are T cell receptor beta chains from one sample, sequenced in a study of STAT5B mutations in CD4+ large granular lymphocyte leukemia. TCRdb keeps only in-frame clones here, not all; method: immunoSEQ multiplex PCR. The data show approximately 23,000 clones, with 60% to 85% seen just once and approximately 0.4% held by the top ten. Sequences were obtained from CD4+ T cells from blood buffy coats. Receptor source: a human donor in good health. CDR3s include the opening cysteine and the closing phenylalanine or tryptophan. A D gene is named only where the DNA matches it firmly. Where a row states a size, it is once, few, many or the class of an expanded clone; other rows omit it.

CDR3 protein: CASSVGGVRGLDTQYF
CDR3 DNA: TGTGCCAGCAGCGTAGGTGGTGTTCGGGGGCTGGATACGCAGTATTTT
clone size: -
CDR3 length: 16
V gene: TRBV9
D gene: -
J gene: TRBJ2-3

CDR3 protein: CASSLSQGVGTDTQYF
CDR3 DNA: TGTGCCAGCAGTTTATCGCAAGGGGTAGGGACAGATACGCAGTATTTT
clone size: -
CDR3 length: 16
V gene: TRBV6-6
D gene: -
J gene: TRBJ2-3

CDR3 protein: CASSMSGRGTYNEQFF
CDR3 DNA: TGTGCCAGTAGTATGAGTGGGAGGGGTACCTACAATGAGCAGTTCTTC
clone size: -
CDR3 length: 16
V gene: TRBV19
D gene: TRBD2
J gene: TRBJ2-1

CDR3 protein: CASSYRQGEDGYTF
CDR3 DNA: TGTGCCAGCAGTTACCGACAGGGAGAGGATGGCTACACCTTC
clone size: -
CDR3 length: 14
V gene: TRBV6-6
D gene: TRBD1
J gene: TRBJ1-2

CDR3 protein: CASSQLGAFQGLRHQPQHF
CDR3 DNA: TGCGCCAGCAGCCAATTAGGAGCTTTTCAGGGATTACGACATCAGCCCCAGCATTTT
clone size: -
CDR3 length: 19
V gene: TRBV4-1
D gene: -
J gene: TRBJ1-5

CDR3 protein: CASSFGTDQPQHF
CDR3 DNA: TGTGCCAGCAGCTTCGGGACAGATCAGCCCCAGCATTTT
clone size: -
CDR3 length: 13
V gene: TRBV11-2
D gene: TRBD1
J gene: TRBJ1-5

CDR3 protein: CASSGQGRAEAFF
CDR3 DNA: TGTGCCAGCAGTGGACAGGGGCGGGCTGAAGCTTTCTTT
clone size: few
CDR3 length: 13
V gene: TRBV2
D gene: TRBD1
J gene: TRBJ1-1

CDR3 protein: CASSEIPNRRSSYEQYF
CDR3 DNA: TGTGCCAGCAGTGAAATCCCGAACAGGCGAAGCTCCTACGAGCAGTACTTC
clone size: once
CDR3 length: 17
V gene: TRBV2
D gene: -
J gene: TRBJ2-7

CDR3 protein: CASSLGQGDQPQHF
CDR3 DNA: TGTGCCAGCAGCTTGGGACAGGGTGATCAGCCCCAGCATTTT
clone size: -
CDR3 length: 14
V gene: TRBV7-8
D gene: TRBD1
J gene: TRBJ1-5

CDR3 protein: CASSGYSGNTIYF
CDR3 DNA: TGTGCCAGCAGCGGTTACTCTGGAAACACCATATATTTT
clone size: -
CDR3 length: 13
V gene: TRBV6-6
D gene: -
J gene: TRBJ1-3

CDR3 protein: CASSLPGRHSGDYPYEQYF
CDR3 DNA: TGTGCCAGCAGCCTCCCCGGAAGGCATAGCGGGGATTATCCCTACGAGCAGTACTTC
clone size: -
CDR3 length: 19
V gene: TRBV12-1
D gene: -
J gene: TRBJ2-7

CDR3 protein: CASRGFSGNTIYF
CDR3 DNA: TGTGCCAGCAGGGGATTCTCTGGAAACACCATATATTTT
clone size: -
CDR3 length: 13
V gene: TRBV27
D gene: -
J gene: TRBJ1-3

CDR3 protein: CASRKGQGFVEKLFF
CDR3 DNA: TGTGCCAGCAGAAAGGGACAGGGTTTCGTTGAAAAACTGTTTTTT
clone size: once
CDR3 length: 15
V gene: TRBV28
D gene: TRBD1
J gene: TRBJ1-4

CDR3 protein: CASSLPATGGNGYTF
CDR3 DNA: TGTGCCAGCAGCCTCCCGGCGACAGGGGGAAACGGCTACACCTTC
clone size: -
CDR3 length: 15
V gene: TRBV7-9
D gene: TRBD1
J gene: TRBJ1-2

CDR3 protein: CASSYSVRGASQQYF
CDR3 DNA: TGTGCCAGCAGTTACTCGGTCAGGGGGGCATCCCAGCAGTACTTC
clone size: -
CDR3 length: 15
V gene: TRBV6-5
D gene: -
J gene: TRBJ2-7

CDR3 protein: CASSLEVSSYEQYF
CDR3 DNA: TGTGCCAGCAGCTTAGAAGTTAGCTCCTACGAGCAGTACTTC
clone size: -
CDR3 length: 14
V gene: TRBV7-2
D gene: -
J gene: TRBJ2-7

CDR3 protein: CASSYKFTDTQYF
CDR3 DNA: TGTGCCAGCAGTTATAAATTCACAGATACGCAGTATTTT
clone size: -
CDR3 length: 13
V gene: TRBV7-2
D gene: -
J gene: TRBJ2-3

CDR3 protein: CASSLDTYRGGYGYTF
CDR3 DNA: TGTGCCAGCAGCTTAGATACTTACAGGGGTGGCTATGGCTACACCTTC
clone size: -
CDR3 length: 16
V gene: TRBV7-2
D gene: TRBD1
J gene: TRBJ1-2

CDR3 protein: CASSLTSTGKGGYTF
CDR3 DNA: TGTGCCAGCAGCTTAACGTCAACAGGGAAGGGTGGCTACACCTTC
clone size: -
CDR3 length: 15
V gene: TRBV7-3
D gene: -
J gene: TRBJ1-2

CDR3 protein: CASSETGHEQYF
CDR3 DNA: TGTGCCAGCAGCGAGACAGGGCACGAGCAGTACTTC
clone size: once
CDR3 length: 12
V gene: TRBV7-2
D gene: TRBD1
J gene: TRBJ2-7

CDR3 protein: CASRVGTSGYNEQFF
CDR3 DNA: TGTGCCAGCAGGGTCGGGACTAGCGGTTACAATGAGCAGTTCTTC
clone size: -
CDR3 length: 15
V gene: TRBV6-6
D gene: TRBD2
J gene: TRBJ2-1

CDR3 protein: CASSQWSGTDTQYF
CDR3 DNA: TGTGCCAGCAGCCAATGGTCGGGGACAGATACGCAGTATTTT
clone size: -
CDR3 length: 14
V gene: TRBV14
D gene: -
J gene: TRBJ2-3

CDR3 protein: CAWSVRVGRGSYNEQFF
CDR3 DNA: TGTGCCTGGAGTGTACGAGTTGGCAGGGGCTCCTACAATGAGCAGTTCTTC
clone size: -
CDR3 length: 17
V gene: TRBV30
D gene: -
J gene: TRBJ2-1

CDR3 protein: CASSQVAQASTDTQYF
CDR3 DNA: TGTGCCAGCAGCCAAGTGGCCCAGGCGTCCACAGATACGCAGTATTTT
clone size: -
CDR3 length: 16
V gene: TRBV5-4
D gene: -
J gene: TRBJ2-3

CDR3 protein: CASSLGAGTGLNTEAFF
CDR3 DNA: TGTGCCAGCAGCTTGGGGGCAGGGACGGGGTTGAACACTGAAGCTTTCTTT
clone size: -
CDR3 length: 17
V gene: TRBV5-4
D gene: -
J gene: TRBJ1-1

CDR3 protein: CASSEVVAGKLFF
CDR3 DNA: TGTGCCAGCAGTGAAGTCGTGGCAGGAAAACTGTTTTTT
clone size: once
CDR3 length: 13
V gene: TRBV6-4
D gene: -
J gene: TRBJ1-4

CDR3 protein: CASSLAAGGPRPQFF
CDR3 DNA: TGTGCCAGCAGCTTAGCGGCGGGAGGGCCCCGACCTCAGTTCTTC
clone size: -
CDR3 length: 15
V gene: TRBV7-8
D gene: TRBD2
J gene: TRBJ2-1